What follows are 11 T cell receptor beta chains derived from one specimen sequenced in a study of memory CD4+ T cells and cytomegalovirus serostatus. Single viable CD3+CD4+CD8-CD45RO+ cells were sorted as the memory CD4+ T cells. Assay: immunoSEQ multiplex PCR; the TCRdb copy retains only in-frame clones and omits some. The data contain about 60,000 clones, about 70% of them seen just once; the ten biggest clones take up under 3%. Sequencing used memory CD4+ T cells from blood. All receptors come from an adult in good health and CMV-seropositive.

This clone was found a few times. The chain links TRBV4-1 to TRBJ2-2, with 9 bases lining up with TRBD1. Germline CDR1 MGHRA, CDR2 YSYEKL. CDR3 length: 20 residues. The junction had 24 bases not matched to a gene; V was cut back by 7 bases and J by 6 bases. For the CDR3, the DNA is TGCGCCAGCACTCGCAGACGGGTAAACCTTCCGGGACAGGGTTCCGGGGAGCTGTTTTTT. Translating gives CASTRRRVNLPGQGSGELFF.

This clone was seen only a few times. Other DNA sequences in the same sample also yield this CDR3. The rearrangement joins TRBV28 to TRBJ1-1; the D is unclear. CDR3 length: 12 amino acids. The germline CDR1 and CDR2 sequences are MDHEN and SYDVKM. V dropped 2 bases and J dropped 0 bases, with 1 base sitting between them. The CDR3, as DNA: TGTGCCAGCAGTTTAATGAACACTGAAGCTTTCTTT. Its protein is CASSLMNTEAFF.

The chain uses TRBV20-1 and TRBJ2-3, with a possible D match to TRBD2 (5 bases). This CDR3 is built from 11 residues. CDR1 DFQATT and CDR2 SNEGSKA come from the germline V gene (reference sequence). The CDR3 is CSIPGTDTQYF. CDR3 nucleotides: TGCAGCATCCCGGGGACAGATACGCAGTATTTT.

The V and J genes are TRBV19 and TRBJ2-1, with D unclear. Per the germline V gene, CDR1 is LNHDA and CDR2 is SQIVND (reference sequence). Trimming cost V 5 bases and J 6 bases, with 11 bases left between them. The CDR3 is made up of 13 amino acids. The CDR3 DNA sequence: TGTGCCAGTAGTTTTACCGTGTCCAATGAGCAGTTCTTC. Translated, it gives CASSFTVSNEQFF.

This clone appeared a single time. V is TRBV10-1 and J is TRBJ2-1; D is perhaps TRBD2 (5 bases). The CDR3 extends over 13 amino acids. Germline values: CDR1 WNHNN, CDR2 SYGVQD (reference sequence). The V end was cut by 3 bases, the J end by 12 bases, with 15 bases between. CDR3 DNA: TGCGCCAGCAGTGAATCGGGGAATTATAGGCAGTTCTTC. This sequence encodes CASSESGNYRQFF.

This rearrangement joins TRBV5-1 to TRBJ2-7, with TRBD1 matching 7 bases. Losses at the gene ends were 6 bases for V and 3 bases for J; bases not matched to a gene: 12. Germline V gene sequence: CDR1 SGHRS, CDR2 YFSETQ. The CDR3 contains 15 residues. CDR3 nucleotide sequence: TGCGCCAGCACGACCTCGATAGGACAGGACTACGAGCAGTACTTC. This gives the protein CASTTSIGQDYEQYF.

This sequence joins TRBV7-9 and TRBJ2-5; 8 bases map to TRBD1. The CDR3 totals 15 residues. CDR1 SEHNR and CDR2 FQNEAQ come from the germline V gene (reference sequence). Trimming cost V 1 base and J 1 base; bases outside gene matches: 2. The CDR3 DNA sequence: TGTGCCAGCAGCTTAGGGACAGGGAGCCAAGAGACCCAGTACTTC. Translation: CASSLGTGSQETQYF.

By sample share, this clone is medium-sized (0.01 to 0.1%). This chain uses TRBV5-4 with TRBJ2-7, with 8 bases matching TRBD1. From germline, CDR1 is SGHNT and CDR2 YYREEE (reference sequence). The CDR3 length is 16 residues. The J segment lost 4 bases and the V segment lost 4 bases, leaving 13 bases of the junction unmatched. CDR3 bases: TGTGCCAGCAGCGTATACGGACAGGGAATCGGATACGAGCAGTACGTC. Translating gives CASSVYGQGIGYEQYV.

The chain combines TRBV30 with TRBJ1-4; D not resolved. The V gene's germline CDR1 is GTSNPN and CDR2 SVGIG (reference sequence). The V and J ends lost 3 bases and 6 bases respectively, with 11 bases between them. The CDR3 sequence is 13 residues long. CDR3 nucleotides: TGTGCCTGGAGGAGGTTACAAGATGAAAAACTGTTTTTT. Protein product: CAWRRLQDEKLFF.

This chain links TRBV4-3 with TRBJ1-5; 8 positions match TRBD1. The CDR3 consists of 14 residues. Looked up from germline, CDR1 is LGHNA and CDR2 is YSLEER. V lost 4 bases and J lost 10; bases outside the gene matches: 9. CDR3 residues: CASSLGTGPQPQHF. As DNA, the CDR3 is TGCGCCAGCAGCCTAGGGACAGGTCCTCAACCCCAGCATTTT.

The genes are TRBV15 and TRBJ1-2; tentatively, D is TRBD1 (5 bases). Germline V CDR1 and CDR2: LNHNV, YYDKDF (reference sequence). This CDR3 comprises 13 residues. Between the trimmed V and J ends, which lost 8 bases and 6 bases, there was a span of 16 bases. The DNA for the CDR3 is TGTGCCACCCGAATGCGGGGCCGGAATGGCTACACCTTC. Translating it yields CATRMRGRNGYTF.